This T cell receptor beta chain was sequenced for a study of CD8 T cells in Susac syndrome. From blood CD8+ and CD4+ T cells, the TCR beta chain was sequenced. Relapsing-remitting disease, either stable or active, was present in the treatment-naive patients who were the multiple sclerosis controls. The RNA, about 0.5 to 1 ug, was put through reverse transcription using random hexamers. Coverage of TCR beta CDR3 amplification by immunoSEQ multiplex PCR extended to 54 Vbeta and 13 Jbeta. One entry per CDR3 protein, called by TCRdb with MiXCR from the immunoSEQ multiplex PCR reads. The sample has approximately 180,000 distinct CDR3 sequences; 90% to 96% are singletons. The CDR3 has 13 amino acids. V shed 5 bases and J shed 6 bases, with 13 bases lying between them.

The sequence was obtained from a human donor with multiple sclerosis. The chain is built from TRBV12-3 or TRBV12-4 and TRBJ1-1, with D possibly matching TRBD1 (5 bases). Sequencing used CD4+ T cells from PBMCs. The CDR3 sequence is CASSPNQGSEAFF. CDR3 nucleotide sequence: TGTGCCAGCAGTCCCAACCAGGGCTCTGAAGCTTTCTTT.